The 15 T cell receptor beta chains below come from one sample, sequenced in a study of beta chain features in type 1 diabetes. Notes on the study in general: When Type 1 diabetes patients were examined, their TCRB CDR3s proved moderately but significantly shorter in all four CD4+ subsets.

These receptors have no identified antigens. Expressed TCRB transcripts were sequenced after all isolated RNA was converted to cDNA. The protocol was immunoSEQ multiplex PCR, while the TCRdb copy is restricted to in-frame clones and leaves out a portion. Seen here are about 740,000 clones, about an eighth observed once, and the top ten hold 0.02% to 0.025%. The specimen sequenced was naive CD4+ T cells from blood. Receptors originate from a man aged 18 to 30 with type 1 diabetes.

This clone has just a few counts. This chain connects TRBV7-9 to TRBJ1-5; the D is unclear. V lost 4 bases and J lost 5, with 12 bases in between. This CDR3 contains 14 residues. The germline CDR1 and CDR2 sequences are SEHNR and FQNEAQ (reference sequence). The CDR3 DNA sequence: TGTGCCAGCAGCTATGAGGGAGTTTATCAGCCCCAGCATTTT. It translates to CASSYEGVYQPQHF.

V usage is TRBV9 and J usage is TRBJ2-7; tentatively, D is TRBD2 (6 bases). The V end lost 3 bases, the J end lost 5 bases, and 18 bases lay between the germline ends. CDR3 size: 15 residues. The germline gives CDR1 SGDLS, CDR2 YYNGEE. CDR3 amino acids: CASSAGTASPHEQYF. As DNA, the CDR3 is TGTGCCAGCAGCGCAGGGACTGCGTCGCCCCACGAGCAGTACTTC.

This clone was detected a few times. This chain uses TRBV6-5 with TRBJ1-1, with D unresolved. Germline V gene sequence: CDR1 MNHEY, CDR2 SVGAGI. Trimming took off 2 bases at V and 4 bases at J, with 11 bases between the two ends. The CDR3 is 14 residues long. The CDR3 nucleotides read TGTGCCAGCAGTTACGACCCACAAAGCACTGAAGCTTTCTTT. This gives the protein CASSYDPQSTEAFF.

This clone was detected only a few times. CDR3 in DNA: TGTGCCAGTAGTATTGAACGTGGGACTGAAGCTTTCTTT. This sequence encodes CASSIERGTEAFF. This rearrangement joins TRBV19 to TRBJ1-1, with D unclear. This CDR3 has 13 amino acids. Germline CDR1 LNHDA, CDR2 SQIVND (reference sequence). The V end was cut by 3 bases, the J end by 5 bases, with 10 bases between.

The chain uses TRBV19 and TRBJ1-2; the D is unclear. Trimming removed 11 bases from V and 4 bases from J, with 14 bases in between. Germline V CDR1 and CDR2: LNHDA, SQIVND (reference sequence). The length of the CDR3 is 12 residues. CDR3 sequence reads: CAVRASLYGYTF. CDR3 bases: TGTGCCGTTCGGGCCAGCCTCTATGGCTACACCTTC.

V and J are TRBV30 and TRBJ1-2, with TRBD1 matching over 7 bases. CDR1 and CDR2 from the germline V gene are GTSNPN and SVGIG (reference sequence). The CDR3 is 12 amino acids. V lost 3 bases to trimming and J lost 7 bases; unmatched junction nucleotides: 5. Written as DNA, the CDR3 is TGTGCCTGGAGCACGGGACAGTTTGGCTACACCTTC. Residues: CAWSTGQFGYTF.

For the CDR3, the DNA is TGTGCCAGCAGTCCTCGGGTAAACACTGAAGCTTTCTTT. It is translated as CASSPRVNTEAFF. The chain uses TRBV28 and TRBJ1-1; D is uncertain. V was cut by 5 bases and J by 2 bases, with 9 bases left in between. This CDR3 contains 13 residues. Germline CDR1 reads MDHEN; CDR2 reads SYDVKM.

The V and J genes are TRBV4-1 and TRBJ2-6, with D possibly TRBD1 on 6 matching bases. This CDR3 region has 17 residues. The germline V gene encodes CDR1 MGHRA and CDR2 YSYEKL. Between the trimmed V and J ends, which lost 2 bases and 1 base, there was a span of 12 bases. CDR3 protein: CASSQPTRGSGANVLTF. The CDR3 DNA follows: TGCGCCAGCAGCCAACCGACCAGGGGTTCTGGGGCCAACGTCCTGACTTTC.

The CDR3 DNA is TGTGCCAGCAGCTTAACAGGGGGCACTCAGCCCCAGCATTTT. Protein product: CASSLTGGTQPQHF. J is TRBJ1-5 and V is TRBV7-9; the match to TRBD1 covers 9 bases. The germline CDR1 and CDR2 sequences are SEHNR and FQNEAQ (reference sequence). This CDR3 has 14 amino acids. After removal of 2 bases from V and 6 bases from J, the junction contained 2 bases not matched to a gene.

In its sample, this clone was seen a few times. V is TRBV20-1 and J is TRBJ2-1; 7 nucleotides agree with TRBD2. The CDR3 is made up of 11 amino acids. CDR1 and CDR2 (germline): DFQATT, SNEGSKA (reference sequence). The V segment lost 6 bases and the J segment 10 bases; nucleotides outside the gene matches: 6. CDR3 in DNA: TGCAGTGCGATCGGGGGGTGGGAGCAGTTCTTC. Translated: CSAIGGWEQFF.

This chain links TRBV6-1 with TRBJ2-1; D possibly corresponds to TRBD1 (5 bases). Trimming shortened V by 7 bases and J by 3 bases, and 13 bases separated the two germline ends. This CDR3 is 14 amino acids long. Looked up from germline, CDR1 is MNHNS and CDR2 is SASEGT. This CDR3 is CASKPGSDYNEQFF. Here the CDR3 DNA reads TGTGCCAGCAAGCCAGGGTCAGACTACAATGAGCAGTTCTTC.

This clone was seen a few times. This chain joins TRBV28 and TRBJ2-5, with 9 bases identical to TRBD1. The germline CDR1 and CDR2 sequences are MDHEN and SYDVKM. The CDR3 loop spans 15 amino acids. V shed 6 bases, J shed 2 bases, and the junction held 7 bases outside the gene matches. DNA of the CDR3: TGTGCCAGCAGGAATGGACAGGGGTCTCAAGAGACCCAGTACTTC. Residues: CASRNGQGSQETQYF.

This clone appeared a few times. The chain joins TRBV29-1 to TRBJ1-1, with D hard to call. The germline gives CDR1 SQVTM, CDR2 ANQGSEA. There are 9 residues in the CDR3. With 3 bases removed from V and 11 bases from J, the gap between germline ends came to 7 bases. The CDR3 DNA sequence: TGCAGCGTTGAGGGTGGGGCTTTCTTT. Translation gives CSVEGGAFF.

The rearrangement links TRBV7-9 to TRBJ2-5, with TRBD2 as a possible D gene (6 bases). CDR3 length: 14 residues. Germline V gene data show CDR1 as SEHNR and CDR2 as FQNEAQ (reference sequence). Trimming cost V 1 base and J 7 bases, with 13 bases left between them. The CDR3 spells CASSLEVRGGTQYF. The CDR3 coding sequence is TGTGCCAGCAGCTTAGAAGTGCGGGGAGGGACCCAGTACTTC. Full variable domain (missing parts from reference TRBV7-9 and TRBJ2-5): DTGVSQNPRHKITKRGQNVTFRCDPISEHNRLYWYRQTLGQGPEFLTYFQNEAQLEKSRLLSDRFSAERPKGSFSTLEIQRTEQGDSAMYLCASSLEVRGGTQYFGPGTRLLVL.

The chain uses TRBV28 and TRBJ2-7, with 8 nucleotides matching TRBD1. There are 14 residues in the CDR3. V dropped 4 bases and J dropped 5; count of bases not matched to a gene: 7. Germline loops: CDR1 MDHEN, CDR2 SYDVKM. The CDR3 bases are TGTGCCAGCAGTTCGACAGGGGATCTCCACGAGCAGTACTTC. It encodes CASSSTGDLHEQYF.